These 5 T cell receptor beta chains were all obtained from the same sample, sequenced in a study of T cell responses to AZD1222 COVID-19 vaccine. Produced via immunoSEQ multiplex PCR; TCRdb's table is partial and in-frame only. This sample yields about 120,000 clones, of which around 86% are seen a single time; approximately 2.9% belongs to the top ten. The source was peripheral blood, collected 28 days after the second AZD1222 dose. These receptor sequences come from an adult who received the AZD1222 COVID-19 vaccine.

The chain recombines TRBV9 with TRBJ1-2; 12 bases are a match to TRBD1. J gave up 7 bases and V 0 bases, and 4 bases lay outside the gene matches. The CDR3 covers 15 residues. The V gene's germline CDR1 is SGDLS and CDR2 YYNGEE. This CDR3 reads CASSVGGTGGAGYTF. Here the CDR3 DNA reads TGTGCCAGCAGCGTAGGGGGGACAGGGGGCGCTGGCTACACCTTC.

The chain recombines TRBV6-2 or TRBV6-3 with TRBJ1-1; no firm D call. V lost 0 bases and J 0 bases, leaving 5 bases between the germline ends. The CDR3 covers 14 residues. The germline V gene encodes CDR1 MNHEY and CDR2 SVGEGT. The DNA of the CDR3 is TGTGCCAGCAGTTACTCCAGAATGAACACTGAAGCTTTCTTT. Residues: CASSYSRMNTEAFF.

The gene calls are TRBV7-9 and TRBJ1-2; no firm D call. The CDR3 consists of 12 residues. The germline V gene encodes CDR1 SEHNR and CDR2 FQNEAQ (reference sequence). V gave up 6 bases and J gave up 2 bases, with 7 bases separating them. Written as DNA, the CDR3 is TGTGCCAGCAGAGCAGGAAACTATGGCTACACCTTC. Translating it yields CASRAGNYGYTF.

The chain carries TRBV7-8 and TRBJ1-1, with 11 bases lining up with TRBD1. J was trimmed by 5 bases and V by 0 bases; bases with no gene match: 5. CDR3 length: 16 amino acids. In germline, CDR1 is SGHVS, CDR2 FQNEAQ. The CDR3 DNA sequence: TGTGCCAGCAGCTTAGCAGCCGGGACAGGGGGGACTGAAGCTTTCTTT. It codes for CASSLAAGTGGTEAFF.

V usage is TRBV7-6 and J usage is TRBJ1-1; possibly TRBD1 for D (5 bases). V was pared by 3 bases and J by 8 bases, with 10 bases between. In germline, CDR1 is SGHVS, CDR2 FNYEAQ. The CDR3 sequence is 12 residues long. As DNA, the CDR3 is TGTGCCAGCAGCTTGGGGGGGATCGAAGCTTTCTTT. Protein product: CASSLGGIEAFF. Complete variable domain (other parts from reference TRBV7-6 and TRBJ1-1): GAGVSQSPRYKVTKRGQDVALRCDPISGHVSLYWYRQALGQGPEFLTYFNYEAQQDKSGLPNDRFSAERPEGSISTLTIQRTEQRDSAMYRCASSLGGIEAFFGQGTRLTVV.